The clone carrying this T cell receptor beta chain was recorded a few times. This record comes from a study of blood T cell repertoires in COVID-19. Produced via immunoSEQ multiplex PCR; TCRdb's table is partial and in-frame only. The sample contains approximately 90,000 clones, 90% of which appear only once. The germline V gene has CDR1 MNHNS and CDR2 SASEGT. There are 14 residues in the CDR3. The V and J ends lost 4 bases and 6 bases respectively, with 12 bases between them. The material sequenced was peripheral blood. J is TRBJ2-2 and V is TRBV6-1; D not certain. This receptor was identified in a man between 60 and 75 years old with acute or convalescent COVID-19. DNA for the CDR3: TGTGCCAGCAGTGCAGCGTTAGCAGCCGGGGAGCTGTTTTTT. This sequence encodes CASSAALAAGELFF.